Detailed here is one T cell receptor beta chain. How the authors handled the data: The assay estimated nucleated cells by amplifying reference gene primers. This table comes from immunoSEQ multiplex PCR, and its TCRdb copy is limited to in-frame clones, with some not included. Clone size and V and J calls were adopted from that table, with D and trimming inferred from the DNA. The repertoire consists of some 260,000 clones, with roughly 84% occurring once and the leading ten covering under 4.5%. This sample was taken from a study of blood T cell repertoires in COVID-19. Overall study: Researchers got acute and convalescent COVID-19 samples from the United States, Italy and Spain. The cDNA or gDNA used as material had been derived from T cells, B-cell-depleted T cells, or PBMCs.

CDR1 is GTSNPN, CDR2 SVGIG, per germline (reference sequence). The length of the CDR3 is 13 residues. Trimming removed 0 bases from V and 14 bases from J, with 17 bases in between. V usage is TRBV30 and J usage is TRBJ1-5; D may be TRBD1 (5 bases). The clonotype originates from a woman between 35 and 50 years old with active or convalescent COVID-19. The sequenced material came from peripheral blood. The CDR3 DNA sequence: TGTGCCTGGAGTGTACGGGGGGACTACAGTAAGCATTTT. This gives the protein CAWSVRGDYSKHF.